This T cell receptor beta chain was recorded in a study of blood T cell repertoires in COVID-19. Overall study context: Nucleic acid was either cDNA or gDNA, and it came from T cells, B-cell-depleted T cells, or PBMCs.

Per the study methods: Reference gene primer amplification gave estimated nucleated cell counts. Sequencing was performed with immunoSEQ multiplex PCR; in TCRdb, only in-frame clones are kept and a portion is missing. Clone size and the V and J calls come from that table; the DNA yielded D and trimming. The sample lists 130,000 or so clones, roughly 77% occurring once. Trimming at V came to 5 bases and at J to 4 bases, leaving 10 bases not matched to a gene. CDR3 size: 15 residues. Germline V CDR1 and CDR2: SEHNR, FQNEAQ (reference sequence). The chain couples TRBV7-9 to TRBJ2-5; 7 positions agree with TRBD2. Material: peripheral blood. This clonotype was sampled from a woman in her 70s with COVID-19, enrolled during active disease. CDR3 coding DNA: TGTGCCAGCAGCCTAAAACCAGCGGGACGAGAGACCCAGTACTTC. Translation gives CASSLKPAGRETQYF.